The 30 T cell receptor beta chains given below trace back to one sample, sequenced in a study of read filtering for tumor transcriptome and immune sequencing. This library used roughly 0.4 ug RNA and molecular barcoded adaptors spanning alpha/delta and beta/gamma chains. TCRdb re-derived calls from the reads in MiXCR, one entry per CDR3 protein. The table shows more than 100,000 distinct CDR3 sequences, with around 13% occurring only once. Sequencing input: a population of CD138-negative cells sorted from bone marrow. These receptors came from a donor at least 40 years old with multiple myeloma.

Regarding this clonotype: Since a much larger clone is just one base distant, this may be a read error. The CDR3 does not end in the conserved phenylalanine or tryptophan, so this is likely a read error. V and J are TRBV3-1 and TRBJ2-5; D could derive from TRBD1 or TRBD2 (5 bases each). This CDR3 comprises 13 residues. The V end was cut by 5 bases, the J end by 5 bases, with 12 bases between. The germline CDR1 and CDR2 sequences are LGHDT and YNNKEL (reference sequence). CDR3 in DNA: TGTGCCAGCAGCGTACAATGGGGGGAGACCCAGTACCTC. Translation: CASSVQWGETQYL.

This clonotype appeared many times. For the CDR3, the DNA is TGCAGTGCTCCACTAGTGCAAGAGACCCAGTACTTC. Its translation is CSAPLVQETQYF. This rearrangement joins TRBV20-1 to TRBJ2-5; D is possibly TRBD2 (5 bases). In germline, CDR1 is DFQATT, CDR2 SNEGSKA (reference sequence). This CDR3 is 12 amino acids long. V lost 5 bases and J lost 2, with 9 bases in between.

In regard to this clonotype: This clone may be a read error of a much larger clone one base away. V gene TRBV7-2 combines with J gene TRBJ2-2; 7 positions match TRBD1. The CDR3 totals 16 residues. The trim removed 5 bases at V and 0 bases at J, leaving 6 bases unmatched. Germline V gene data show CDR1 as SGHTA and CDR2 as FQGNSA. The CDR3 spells CASSAQDRTNTGELFF. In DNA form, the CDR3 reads TGTGCCAGCAGCGCCCAGGACAGGACGAACACCGGGGAGCTGTTTTTT.

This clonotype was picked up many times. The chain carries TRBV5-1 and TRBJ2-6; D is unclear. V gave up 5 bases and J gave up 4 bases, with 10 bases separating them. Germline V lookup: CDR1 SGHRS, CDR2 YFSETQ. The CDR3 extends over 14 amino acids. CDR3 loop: CASSYGVGANVLTF. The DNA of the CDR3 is TGCGCCAGCAGTTATGGCGTGGGGGCCAACGTCCTGACTTTC.

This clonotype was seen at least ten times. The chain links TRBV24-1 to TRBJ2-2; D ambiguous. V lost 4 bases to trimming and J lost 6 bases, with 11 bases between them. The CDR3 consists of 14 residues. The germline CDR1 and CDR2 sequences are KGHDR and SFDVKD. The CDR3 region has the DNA TGTGCCACCAGTGACCAAGGACGGCCCGGGGAGCTGTTTTTT. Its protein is CATSDQGRPGELFF.

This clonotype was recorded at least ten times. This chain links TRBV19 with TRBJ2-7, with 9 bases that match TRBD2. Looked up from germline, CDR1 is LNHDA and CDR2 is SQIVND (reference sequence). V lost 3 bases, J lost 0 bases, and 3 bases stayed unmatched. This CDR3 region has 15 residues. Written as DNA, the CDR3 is TGTGCCAGTAGTATCCTAGCGGGGAGCTCCTACGAGCAGTACTTC. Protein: CASSILAGSSYEQYF.

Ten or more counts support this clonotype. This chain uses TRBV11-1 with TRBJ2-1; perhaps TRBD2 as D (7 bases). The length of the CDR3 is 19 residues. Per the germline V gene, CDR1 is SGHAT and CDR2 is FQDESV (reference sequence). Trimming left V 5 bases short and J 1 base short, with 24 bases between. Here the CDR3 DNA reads TGTGCCAGCAGCCGCAGGGGCGGGGGACGCGGAAGTTCCTACAATGAGCAGTTCTTC. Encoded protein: CASSRRGGGRGSSYNEQFF. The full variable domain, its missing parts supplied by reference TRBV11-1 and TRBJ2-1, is EAEVAQSPRYKITEKSQAVAFWCDPISGHATLYWYRQILGQGPELLVQFQDESVVDDSQLPKDRFSAERLKGVDSTLKIQPAELGDSAMYLCASSRRGGGRGSSYNEQFFGPGTRLTVL.

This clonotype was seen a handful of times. The DNA for the CDR3 is TGCAGTGCTCCCACCAGGGTCGCAGCGAGGGGAGATACGCAGTATTTT. Its translation is CSAPTRVAARGDTQYF. V usage is TRBV20-1 and J usage is TRBJ2-3; either TRBD1 or TRBD2 may supply D (5 bases each). The V gene lost 5 bases and the J gene lost 5 bases, with 23 bases spanning the gap. This CDR3 is built from 16 residues. Germline-derived CDR1 and CDR2 are DFQATT and SNEGSKA (reference sequence).

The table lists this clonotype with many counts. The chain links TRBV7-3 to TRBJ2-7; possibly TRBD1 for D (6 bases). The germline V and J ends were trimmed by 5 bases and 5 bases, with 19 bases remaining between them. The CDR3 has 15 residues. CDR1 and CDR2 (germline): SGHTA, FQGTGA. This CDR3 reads CASSPSGHRTHEQYF. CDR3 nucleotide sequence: TGTGCCAGCAGCCCGTCGGGACATCGGACCCACGAGCAGTACTTC.

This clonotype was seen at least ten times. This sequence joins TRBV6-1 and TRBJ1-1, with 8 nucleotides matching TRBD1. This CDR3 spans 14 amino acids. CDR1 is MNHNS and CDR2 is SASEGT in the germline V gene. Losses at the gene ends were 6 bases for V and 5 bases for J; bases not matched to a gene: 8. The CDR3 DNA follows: TGTGCCAGCAGCCCCAGGGGGCAGGGAACTGAAGCTTTCTTT. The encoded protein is CASSPRGQGTEAFF.

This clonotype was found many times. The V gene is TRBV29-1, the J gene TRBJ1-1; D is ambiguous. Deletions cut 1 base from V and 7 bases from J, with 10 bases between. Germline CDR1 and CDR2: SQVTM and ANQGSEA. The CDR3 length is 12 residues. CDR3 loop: CSVEVRAGEAFF. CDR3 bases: TGCAGCGTTGAAGTTAGGGCGGGTGAAGCTTTCTTT.

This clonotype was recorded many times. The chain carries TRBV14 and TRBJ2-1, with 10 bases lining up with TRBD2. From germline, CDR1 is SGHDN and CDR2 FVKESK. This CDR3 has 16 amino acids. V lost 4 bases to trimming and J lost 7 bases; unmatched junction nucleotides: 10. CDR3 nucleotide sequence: TGTGCCAGCAGCCTACTTAGCGGGAGGTGGAGAAATGAGCAGTTCTTC. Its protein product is CASSLLSGRWRNEQFF.

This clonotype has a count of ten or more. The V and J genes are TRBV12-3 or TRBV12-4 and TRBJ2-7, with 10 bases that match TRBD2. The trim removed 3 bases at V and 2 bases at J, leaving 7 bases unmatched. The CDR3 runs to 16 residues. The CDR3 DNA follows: TGTGCCAGCAGTTTTTCTAGCGGGGGTGAGACCTACGAGCAGTACTTC. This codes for CASSFSSGGETYEQYF.

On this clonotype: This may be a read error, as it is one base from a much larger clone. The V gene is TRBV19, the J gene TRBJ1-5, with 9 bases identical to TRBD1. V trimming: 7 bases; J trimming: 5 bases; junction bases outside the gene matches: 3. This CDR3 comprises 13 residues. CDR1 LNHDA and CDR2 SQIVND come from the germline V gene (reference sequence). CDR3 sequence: CASIGTGYQPQHF. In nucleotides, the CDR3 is TGTGCCAGTATTGGGACAGGGTATCAGCCCCAGCATTTT.

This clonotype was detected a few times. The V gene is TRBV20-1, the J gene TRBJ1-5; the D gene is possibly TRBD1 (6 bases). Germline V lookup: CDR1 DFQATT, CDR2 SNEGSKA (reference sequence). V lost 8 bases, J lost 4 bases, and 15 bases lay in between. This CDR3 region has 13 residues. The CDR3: CSIRGGSNQPQHF. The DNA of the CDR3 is TGCAGTATCCGGGGGGGCTCAAATCAGCCCCAGCATTTT.

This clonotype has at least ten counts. CDR3 sequence (DNA): TGCGCCAGCAGCCAAGGGCTAGCTCCCCGCAATGAGCAGTTCTTC. This translates into CASSQGLAPRNEQFF. This chain uses TRBV4-1 with TRBJ2-1; D perhaps matches TRBD2 (5 bases). Per germline, CDR1 MGHRA and CDR2 YSYEKL. CDR3 length: 15 residues. The V and J ends lost 1 base and 6 bases respectively, with 13 bases between them.

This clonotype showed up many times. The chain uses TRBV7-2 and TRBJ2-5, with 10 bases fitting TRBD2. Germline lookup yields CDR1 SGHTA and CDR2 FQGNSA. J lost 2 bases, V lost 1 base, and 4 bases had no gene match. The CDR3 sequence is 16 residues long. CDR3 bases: TGTGCCAGCAGCTTAGGGGGACTAGCGTTACAAGAGACCCAGTACTTC. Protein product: CASSLGGLALQETQYF.

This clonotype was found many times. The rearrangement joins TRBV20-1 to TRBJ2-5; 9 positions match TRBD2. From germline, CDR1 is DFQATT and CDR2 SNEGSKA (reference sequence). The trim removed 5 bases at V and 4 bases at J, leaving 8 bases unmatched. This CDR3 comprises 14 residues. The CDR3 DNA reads TGCAGTGCTTTTCCTCTAGCGGGGATAGAGACCCAGTACTTC. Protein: CSAFPLAGIETQYF.

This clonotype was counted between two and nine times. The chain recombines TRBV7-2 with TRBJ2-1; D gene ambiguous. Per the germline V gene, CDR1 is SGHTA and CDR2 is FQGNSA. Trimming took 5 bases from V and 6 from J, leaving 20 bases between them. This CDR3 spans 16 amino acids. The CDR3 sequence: CASSPAPGPRSNEQFF. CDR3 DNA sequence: TGTGCCAGCAGCCCTGCCCCCGGGCCCCGATCCAATGAGCAGTTCTTC.

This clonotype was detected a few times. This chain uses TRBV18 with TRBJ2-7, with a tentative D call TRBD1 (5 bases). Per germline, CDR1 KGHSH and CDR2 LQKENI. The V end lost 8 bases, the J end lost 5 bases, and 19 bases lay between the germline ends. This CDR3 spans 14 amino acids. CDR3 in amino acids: CASKKSAVGDEQYF. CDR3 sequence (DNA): TGTGCCAGCAAGAAAAGTGCGGTAGGGGACGAGCAGTACTTC.

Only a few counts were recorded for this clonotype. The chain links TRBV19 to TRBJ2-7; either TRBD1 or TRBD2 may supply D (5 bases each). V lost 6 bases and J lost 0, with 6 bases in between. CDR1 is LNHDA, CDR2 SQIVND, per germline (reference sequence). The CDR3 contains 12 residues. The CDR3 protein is CASRGDSYEQYF. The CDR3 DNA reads TGTGCCAGTAGGGGGGACTCCTACGAGCAGTACTTC. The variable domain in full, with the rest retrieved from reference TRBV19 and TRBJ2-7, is DGGITQSPKYLFRKEGQNVTLSCEQNLNHDAMYWYRQDPGQGLRLIYYSQIVNDFQKGDIAEGYSVSREKKESFPLTVTSAQKNPTAFYLCASRGDSYEQYFGPGTRLTVT.

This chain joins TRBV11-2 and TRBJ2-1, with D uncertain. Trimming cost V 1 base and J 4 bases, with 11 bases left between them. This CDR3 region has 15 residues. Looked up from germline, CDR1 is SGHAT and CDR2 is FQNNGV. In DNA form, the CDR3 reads TGTGCCAGCAGCTTAGGAGCTACAGATTACAATGAGCAGTTCTTC. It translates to CASSLGATDYNEQFF.

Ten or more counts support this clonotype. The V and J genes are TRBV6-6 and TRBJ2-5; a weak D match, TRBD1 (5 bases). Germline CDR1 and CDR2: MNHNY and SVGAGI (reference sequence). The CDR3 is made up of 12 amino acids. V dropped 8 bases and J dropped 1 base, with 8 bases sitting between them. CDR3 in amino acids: CASARVQETQYF. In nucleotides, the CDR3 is TGTGCCAGCGCCAGGGTCCAAGAGACCCAGTACTTC.

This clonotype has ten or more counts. For the CDR3, the DNA is TGTGCCAGCAGCCAAGCTCTAGGGGCCAAAAACATTCAGTACTTC. It yields the protein CASSQALGAKNIQYF. The V and J genes are TRBV3-1 and TRBJ2-4; D is unclear. Trimming left V 1 base short and J 1 base short, with 8 bases between. The CDR3 is 15 amino acids. Germline V gives CDR1 LGHDT, CDR2 YNNKEL (reference sequence).

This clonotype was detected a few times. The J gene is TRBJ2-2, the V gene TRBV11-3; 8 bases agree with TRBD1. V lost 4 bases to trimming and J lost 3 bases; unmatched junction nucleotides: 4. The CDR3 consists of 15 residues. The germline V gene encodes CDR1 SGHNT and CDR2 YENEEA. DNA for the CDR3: TGTGCCAGCAGCTGGGACAGGTCCGACACCGGGGAGCTGTTTTTT. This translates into CASSWDRSDTGELFF.

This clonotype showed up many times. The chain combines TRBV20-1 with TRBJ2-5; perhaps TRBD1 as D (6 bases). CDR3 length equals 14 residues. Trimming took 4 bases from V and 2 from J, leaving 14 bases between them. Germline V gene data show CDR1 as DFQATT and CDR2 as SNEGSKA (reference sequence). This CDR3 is CSAISPGVQETQYF. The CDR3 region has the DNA TGCAGTGCTATTAGCCCAGGGGTTCAAGAGACCCAGTACTTC.

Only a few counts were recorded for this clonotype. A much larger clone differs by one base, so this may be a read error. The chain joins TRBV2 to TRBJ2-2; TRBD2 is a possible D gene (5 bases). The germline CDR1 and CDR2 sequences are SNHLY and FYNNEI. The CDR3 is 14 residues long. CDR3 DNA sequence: TGTGCCAGCAGTGTGGCTCGCCCGACCGGGGAGCTGCTTTTT. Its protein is CASSVARPTGELLF.

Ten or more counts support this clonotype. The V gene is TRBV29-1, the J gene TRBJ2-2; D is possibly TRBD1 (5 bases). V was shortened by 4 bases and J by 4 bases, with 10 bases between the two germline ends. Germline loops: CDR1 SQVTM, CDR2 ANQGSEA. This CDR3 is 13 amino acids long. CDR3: CSVGAGFTGELFF. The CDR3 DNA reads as TGCAGCGTTGGAGCAGGGTTCACCGGGGAGCTGTTTTTT.

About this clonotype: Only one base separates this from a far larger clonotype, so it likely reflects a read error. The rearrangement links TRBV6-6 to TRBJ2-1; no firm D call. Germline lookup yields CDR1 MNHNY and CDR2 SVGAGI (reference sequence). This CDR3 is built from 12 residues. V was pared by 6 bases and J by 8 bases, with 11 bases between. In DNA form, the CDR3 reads TGTGCCAGCAGCCGCAGCGCGGATGAGCAGTTCTTC. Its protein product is CASSRSADEQFF.

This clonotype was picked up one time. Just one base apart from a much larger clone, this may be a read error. In DNA, the CDR3 is TGTGCCTGGAGTATGGGAGGGAGCGCAGATACGCAGTATTTT. This sequence encodes CAWSMGGSADTQYF. The chain combines TRBV30 with TRBJ2-3, with TRBD2 identical over 7 bases. Trimming took 2 bases from V and 4 from J; bases not matched to a gene: 6. This CDR3 spans 14 amino acids. CDR1 is GTSNPN and CDR2 is SVGIG in the germline V gene (reference sequence).